These 12 T cell receptor beta chains came from one sample sequenced in a study of control samples from healthy donors and cancer patients. TCRdb's table, derived via immunoSEQ multiplex PCR, lists solely in-frame clones and lacks some. Of 150,000 or so clones listed, about nine tenths are singletons. The specimen sequenced was blood. The receptors here all came from a woman in her forties or fifties in good health.

This clone was picked up one time. The chain couples TRBV19 to TRBJ2-2, with D perhaps given as TRBD1 or TRBD2 (5 bases each). CDR3 size: 16 residues. The ends were cut back, 2 bases at V and 1 base at J, with 11 bases in the middle. Germline CDR1 is LNHDA and CDR2 is SQIVND (reference sequence). In DNA, the CDR3 is TGTGCCAGTAGTATATTGGATGGGGGGAACACCGGGGAGCTGTTTTTT. Translation gives CASSILDGGNTGELFF.

This chain joins TRBV29-1 and TRBJ1-1, with 7 bases fitting TRBD1. V lost 5 bases and J lost 5; bases outside the gene matches: 8. Germline lookup yields CDR1 SQVTM and CDR2 ANQGSEA. The CDR3 is 13 residues long. The CDR3 reads CSVIGQVGTEAFF. The CDR3 DNA sequence: TGCAGCGTTATAGGACAGGTGGGGACTGAAGCTTTCTTT.

This clone was found once. The rearrangement links TRBV15 to TRBJ1-3; 12 nucleotides align to TRBD1. This CDR3 has 16 residues. V shed 5 bases and J 3 bases; nucleotides not matched to a gene: 5. The germline V gene encodes CDR1 LNHNV and CDR2 YYDKDF (reference sequence). The CDR3, as DNA: TGTGCCACCAGCCGCCGGGACAGGGGGCATGGAAACACCATATATTTT. Its protein is CATSRRDRGHGNTIYF.

V gene TRBV30 combines with J gene TRBJ2-7; D is perhaps TRBD1 (5 bases). CDR1 and CDR2 from the germline V gene are GTSNPN and SVGIG (reference sequence). The CDR3 has 11 residues. Trimming took 2 bases from V and 9 from J, leaving 11 bases between them. CDR3 DNA sequence: TGTGCCTGGAGTTTGGAGCAGGGGCAGTACTTC. The encoded protein is CAWSLEQGQYF.

The rearrangement joins TRBV5-6 to TRBJ1-6; 8 nucleotides line up with TRBD1. The V and J ends lost 4 bases and 0 bases, in that order; junction bases with no gene match: 6. Germline V gives CDR1 SGHDT, CDR2 YYEEEE. The CDR3 has 17 amino acids. CDR3: CASSQDRASSYNSPLHF. The CDR3 DNA reads as TGTGCCAGCAGCCAGGACAGGGCGAGCTCCTATAATTCACCCCTCCACTTT.

This clone was counted a single time. This chain links TRBV2 with TRBJ1-4; D may be TRBD1 (5 bases). Germline lookup yields CDR1 SNHLY and CDR2 FYNNEI. The CDR3 consists of 15 residues. V lost 7 bases and J lost 0, with 12 bases in between. Here the CDR3 reads CASTLGGATNEKLFF. The CDR3 coding sequence is TGTGCCAGCACCTTGGGAGGGGCAACTAATGAAAAACTGTTTTTT.

This rearrangement joins TRBV30 to TRBJ1-2, with D maybe TRBD1 (5 bases). The V end lost 2 bases, the J end lost 5 bases, and 9 bases lay between the germline ends. Germline assignment: CDR1 GTSNPN and CDR2 SVGIG (reference sequence). The CDR3 length is 12 residues. As DNA, the CDR3 is TGTGCCTGGAGTTCAGGGAATTATGGCTACACCTTC. Translating gives CAWSSGNYGYTF. The full variable domain, rest sourced from reference TRBV30 and TRBJ1-2, is SQTIHQWPATLVQPVGSPLSLECTVEGTSNPNLYWYRQAAGRGLQLLFYSVGIGQISSEVPQNLSASRPQDRQFILSSKKLLLSDSGFYLCAWSSGNYGYTFGSGTRLTVV.

This clone was seen only a few times. This chain connects TRBV6-5 to TRBJ1-5, with unresolved D. The V end lost 5 bases, the J end lost 0 bases, and 11 bases lay between the germline ends. This CDR3 spans 15 amino acids. Germline CDR1 MNHEY, CDR2 SVGAGI. CDR3 bases: TGTGCCAGCAGTCCATTCCGAGATAGCAATCAGCCCCAGCATTTT. This encodes CASSPFRDSNQPQHF.

The genes are TRBV2 and TRBJ1-5; 9 nucleotides line up with TRBD1. The CDR3 sequence is 17 residues long. Germline trimming cut 5 bases from V and 1 base from J; bases unmatched to any gene: 9. Germline loops: CDR1 SNHLY, CDR2 FYNNEI. CDR3 loop: CASSFDRGLGSNQPQHF. The CDR3 nucleotides are TGTGCCAGCAGTTTCGACAGGGGGTTGGGGAGCAATCAGCCCCAGCATTTT.

A single count supports this clone. The genes are TRBV6-5 and TRBJ1-1; tentatively, D is TRBD1 (5 bases). This CDR3 spans 13 amino acids. Germline V CDR1 and CDR2: MNHEY, SVGAGI. The V end lost 5 bases, the J end lost 3 bases, and 10 bases lay between the germline ends. CDR3 protein: CASSTQGHTEAFF. DNA of the CDR3: TGTGCCAGCAGTACCCAGGGTCACACTGAAGCTTTCTTT.

The V call is TRBV29-1, the J call TRBJ1-1, with 10 bases that match TRBD1. The V segment lost 4 bases and the J segment 4 bases; nucleotides outside the gene matches: 6. Germline values: CDR1 SQVTM, CDR2 ANQGSEA. The CDR3 runs 14 residues. CDR3 nucleotide sequence: TGCAGCGTTGCCGGGACAGGGGTTATCACTGAAGCTTTCTTT. Translated: CSVAGTGVITEAFF.

This clone has a single count. The chain links TRBV11-2 to TRBJ2-7; D remains unclear. Per the germline V gene, CDR1 is SGHAT and CDR2 is FQNNGV. V was pared by 3 bases and J by 2 bases, with 14 bases between. This CDR3 comprises 15 residues. As DNA, the CDR3 is TGTGCCAGCAGCTTCGGCACGGGTCCAACCTACGAGCAGTACTTC. This sequence encodes CASSFGTGPTYEQYF.